The rows below give T cell receptor beta chains drawn from one sample of a study of blood T cell repertoires in COVID-19. The method was immunoSEQ multiplex PCR; TCRdb's version includes in-frame clones alone and lacks a portion of them. Of under 250,000 clones in the sample, 80% to 90% were seen once. Sequenced input: PBMCs or T cells enriched from blood (not recorded which). Receptor source: a middle-aged man who had recovered from COVID-19. The CDR3 runs from the conserved cysteine through the conserved F or W. D genes are given only for firm matches. Rows may omit the clone size; those that give it use once, few, many or a size class.

size	J	D	V	DNA	CDR3
NA	TRBJ2-1	NA	TRBV7-8	TGTGCCAGCAGCTTAGAGGTGGGGCGGGGATCCTACAATGAGCAGTTCTTC	CASSLEVGRGSYNEQFF
NA	TRBJ1-2	NA	TRBV6-5	TGTGCCAGCAGTAATCAGGGCCTCGGGGGCTACACCTTC	CASSNQGLGGYTF
NA	TRBJ1-6	TRBD1	TRBV7-9	TGTGCCAGCAGCTTAGCGGGCAGGGACAGGGGGCTTTATTCACCCCTCCACTTT	CASSLAGRDRGLYSPLHF
NA	TRBJ1-5	NA	TRBV4-1	TGCGCCAGCAGCCAAGTAGGGGGAATGGGGAGCAATCAGCCCCAGCATTTT	CASSQVGGMGSNQPQHF
NA	TRBJ2-7	TRBD1	TRBV4-1	TGCGCCAGCAGCCAACCCGACAGGGCACAAGAGCAGTACTTC	CASSQPDRAQEQYF
NA	TRBJ1-2	NA	TRBV5-1	TGCGCCAGCCGCAGGGAGGCCGGGGAGGGCTACACCTTC	CASRREAGEGYTF
NA	TRBJ1-4	NA	TRBV18	TGTGCCAGCTCACCGGACAGCAAAAATGAAAAACTGTTTTTT	CASSPDSKNEKLFF
NA	TRBJ1-1	NA	TRBV9	TGTGCCAGCAGCGTAGAGTCAGGATGGGACACTGAAGCTTTCTTT	CASSVESGWDTEAFF
NA	TRBJ2-3	TRBD2	TRBV27	TGTGCCAGCAGTATGACTAGCGGGTGGGATACGCAGTATTTT	CASSMTSGWDTQYF
NA	TRBJ2-7	TRBD1	TRBV7-9	TGTGCCAGCAGCCCGACAGGGTTTCGGCTTTCCTACGAGCAGTACTTC	CASSPTGFRLSYEQYF
NA	TRBJ1-5	TRBD1	TRBV6-5	TGTGCCAGCAGGAGGACAGGGGTGGGCAATCAGCCCCAGCATTTT	CASRRTGVGNQPQHF
NA	TRBJ2-5	TRBD2	TRBV7-3	TGTGCCAGCAGCTCTAGCGGGGATTCGGAGACCCAGTACTTC	CASSSSGDSETQYF
NA	TRBJ1-2	TRBD1	TRBV28	TGTGCCAGCAGTCAACCGGGACAGGGGCACTATGGCTACACCTTC	CASSQPGQGHYGYTF
NA	TRBJ2-7	NA	TRBV1	TGCACCAGCAGCCAAATCGCGGGACAGGGCTTCTACGAGCAGTACTTC	CTSSQIAGQGFYEQYF
once	TRBJ2-3	TRBD1	TRBV19	TGTGCCAGTACCTTCTTGACAGGGGGCTCAGATACGCAGTATTTT	CASTFLTGGSDTQYF
NA	TRBJ2-7	NA	TRBV7-2	TGTGCCAGCAGGGCCCAGGCCGCCGGCGAGCAGTACTTC	CASRAQAAGEQYF
once	TRBJ1-3	NA	TRBV30	TGTGCCTGGAGCATCCCCCCCTCTGGAAACACCATATATTTT	CAWSIPPSGNTIYF
few	TRBJ1-5	NA	TRBV2	TGTGCCAGCAGTGTGGGCAGGGAGGGCTATCAGCCCCAGCATTTT	CASSVGREGYQPQHF
NA	TRBJ2-1	TRBD2	TRBV7-2	TGTGCCAGCAGTGTGCTTATACTAGCGGGGGATAATGAGCAGTTCTTC	CASSVLILAGDNEQFF
NA	TRBJ1-2	NA	TRBV7-2	TGTGCCAGCAGCCCTACTGAGGGTTGGAGCTACACCTTC	CASSPTEGWSYTF
few	TRBJ2-4	TRBD2	TRBV7-2	TGTGCCAGCAGCTTAGACGGGGGGGCCAGCAAAAACATTCAGTACTTC	CASSLDGGASKNIQYF
NA	TRBJ1-1	NA	TRBV7-9	TGTGCCAGCAGTCCCCGGGGTACGGGGAACACTGAAGCTTTCTTT	CASSPRGTGNTEAFF
few	TRBJ1-1	NA	TRBV10-3	TGTGCCATCAAAAGGGGCGAGAACACTGAAGCTTTCTTT	CAIKRGENTEAFF
NA	TRBJ1-5	NA	TRBV24-1	TGTGCCACCAGTGATCACAACGGGGGCAATCAGCCCCAGCATTTT	CATSDHNGGNQPQHF
NA	TRBJ1-2	NA	TRBV7-2	TGTGCCAGCAGCTTACTACCCCAGGGCCTCTATGGCTACACCTTC	CASSLLPQGLYGYTF
NA	TRBJ1-4	NA	TRBV2	TGTGCCAGCAGAAGGGATGAGGGCGCTAATGAAAAACTGTTTTTT	CASRRDEGANEKLFF
NA	TRBJ1-2	TRBD1	TRBV2	TGTGCCAGCAGAGGGACAGGGGCTGGCTACACCTTC	CASRGTGAGYTF
few	TRBJ1-6	NA	TRBV18	TGTGCCAGCTCACGAGGAGGGGATTCACCCCTCCACTTT	CASSRGGDSPLHF
once	TRBJ1-5	NA	TRBV3-1/TRBV3-2	TGTGCCAGCAGCCAAGAGGGCGCTCAGCCCCAGCATTTT	CASSQEGAQPQHF
NA	TRBJ1-1	TRBD1	TRBV12-5	TGTGCTAGTGGTTTGGTATTGTCGAGGACAGGGCACGGTAGTGAAGCTTTCTTT	CASGLVLSRTGHGSEAFF
NA	TRBJ2-1	TRBD2	TRBV9	TGTGCCAGCAGCGTAGGGATGGGTGGTAGCGGGGCTGAGCAGTTCTTC	CASSVGMGGSGAEQFF
NA	TRBJ1-4	TRBD1	TRBV27	TGTGCCAGCAGTCATACAGGGGGTCGGGAAAAACTGTTTTTT	CASSHTGGREKLFF
NA	TRBJ2-7	TRBD2	TRBV19	TGTGCCAGTAGTAAAGCTGGGACTAGCGGATCCTACGAGCAGTACTTC	CASSKAGTSGSYEQYF
NA	TRBJ1-2	NA	TRBV14	TGTGCCAGCAGCGTCGGAGAGCCAAACTATGGCTACACCTTC	CASSVGEPNYGYTF
NA	TRBJ1-2	NA	TRBV19	TGTGCCAGTAGTATCGGAGTCGTGCAGAGCTACACCTTC	CASSIGVVQSYTF
NA	TRBJ2-3	NA	TRBV5-1	TGCGCCAGCAGATCCACTAGTTCACGAGATACGCAGTATTTT	CASRSTSSRDTQYF
NA	TRBJ1-5	NA	TRBV5-5	TGTGCCAGCAGCTTTAACTCGGGGGGGGCTTTGCCCAATCAGCCCCAGCATTTT	CASSFNSGGALPNQPQHF
NA	TRBJ2-5	TRBD1	TRBV4-2	TGTGCCAGCAGCCGCCTACAACAGGGGGAAGAGACCCAGTACTTC	CASSRLQQGEETQYF
few	TRBJ1-5	NA	TRBV27	TGTGCCAGCAGATTAGGCGTCGGGGTGGGCAATCAGCCCCAGCATTTT	CASRLGVGVGNQPQHF
NA	TRBJ1-5	NA	TRBV3-1/TRBV3-2	TGTGCCAGCAGCCAGCAGGGGCTGGCTCAGCCCCAGCATTTT	CASSQQGLAQPQHF
NA	TRBJ2-1	TRBD1	TRBV11-2	TGTGCCAGCAGAGACAGGGGATACAATGAGCAGTTCTTC	CASRDRGYNEQFF
NA	TRBJ2-1	TRBD2	TRBV28	TGTGCCAGCAGTTCACCCGGGACTAGCGGGGCCTACAATGAGCAGTTCTTC	CASSSPGTSGAYNEQFF